One and the same sample provided the 22 T cell receptor beta chains below, sequenced in a study of tumor-infiltrating lymphocytes in primary liver carcinoma. RNA and DNA were co-extracted from approximately 20-30 mg of unsorted bulk tissue. Priming with a constant-region primer yielded TCR beta cDNA from about 540 ng total RNA. Generation of the TCR beta libraries relied on three nested multiplex PCR rounds using slightly modified ARM-PCR. TRBV1-TRBV30 forward primers paired with a C-beta reverse primer drove the first two PCR rounds, ten to eleven cycles each. A single record per CDR3 protein comes from TCRdb applying MiXCR to the multiplex PCR reads. The sample lists 100,000 to 150,000 distinct CDR3 sequences, 64% occurring once. Sample: liver tumor tissue from sampling region 3. Subset described: tumor region T3, left-lateral pole. The receptors stem from a woman aged 55-69 years with primary liver carcinoma and hepatitis B virus infection.

About this clonotype: This may arise from a read error, as a much more abundant clone is one base away. J is TRBJ1-5 and V is TRBV28; TRBD1 is a possible D gene (6 bases). Germline CDR1 reads MDHEN; CDR2 reads SYDVKM. The CDR3 has 16 residues. V was pared by 8 bases and J by 5 bases, with 22 bases between. The CDR3 DNA follows: TGTGCCAGCGATCGCTCGCGGGGGGCAAGCTATCAGCCCCAGCATTTT. Translated, it gives CASDRSRGASYQPQHF.

With respect to this clonotype: A much bigger clone sits one base away, suggesting this may be a read error. This sequence joins TRBV12-3 or TRBV12-4 and TRBJ1-3, with D tentatively TRBD1 (5 bases). The CDR3 extends over 14 amino acids. CDR3 protein: CASTLRGSGNSIYF. DNA of the CDR3: TGTGCCAGCACCTTGAGGGGCTCTGGAAACAGCATATATTTT.

This chain joins TRBV29-1 and TRBJ2-7; 10 bases fit TRBD1. The CDR3 runs 15 residues. CDR1 is SQVTM and CDR2 is ANQGSEA in the germline V gene. J gave up 11 bases and V 5 bases, and 18 bases lay outside the gene matches. The CDR3 coding sequence is TGCAGCGTTACCGGGACAGGGGTTTCACTAAAAATGGAGTACTTC. Translation gives CSVTGTGVSLKMEYF.

About this clonotype itself: One end of the junction does not line up with germline, which may come from a read error. The chain recombines TRBV11-2 with TRBJ2-2; the D call may be TRBD1 or TRBD2 (5 bases each). CDR3 size: 14 residues. Germline V gene sequence: CDR1 SGHAT, CDR2 FQNNGV. CDR3 region: CANSRRGGPGELFF. In DNA, the CDR3 is TGTGCCAACAGCCGAAGGGGCGGGCCCGGGGAACTGTTTTTT.

The genes are TRBV29-1 and TRBJ2-7, with D perhaps TRBD2 (6 bases). In germline, CDR1 is SQVTM, CDR2 ANQGSEA. V was cut by 7 bases and J by 7 bases, with 17 bases left in between. CDR3 length: 12 amino acids. The CDR3 reads CSGGVGMGEQYF. CDR3 nucleotide sequence: TGCAGCGGGGGGGTGGGAATGGGGGAGCAGTACTTC.

This clonotype was detected only a few times. Relative to the germline gene, one junction end is altered; a read error may explain this. V usage is TRBV12-5 and J usage is TRBJ2-7, with D possibly called TRBD1 or TRBD2 (5 bases each). CDR3 length: 13 amino acids. The germline V gene encodes CDR1 LGHNT and CDR2 FRNRAP. The CDR3 loop is CASEGTGSYEQYF. The CDR3 nucleotides are TGTGCCAGTGAGGGGACCGGTTCCTACGAGCAGTACTTC.

This clonotype was seen once. V and J are TRBV4-2 and TRBJ2-7, with unresolved D. CDR3 size: 15 residues. Trimming removed 10 bases at V and 0 bases at J, with 19 bases between. Germline V gene sequence: CDR1 LGHNA, CDR2 YNFKEQ. The CDR3 is CANSQDLGTSYEQYF. CDR3 nucleotide sequence: TGTGCCAATAGCCAAGATCTTGGCACCTCCTACGAGCAGTACTTC.

Note on this clonotype: A much bigger clone sits one base away, suggesting this may be a read error. The V call is TRBV6-6, the J call TRBJ1-1; D unresolved. CDR1 is MNHNY, CDR2 SVGAGI, per germline (reference sequence). This CDR3 region has 15 residues. CDR3 DNA: TGTGTCAGCAGTCCGACACTTGCGGGGAGAGCTGAAGCTTTCTTT. The encoded protein is CVSSPTLAGRAEAFF.

A word on this clonotype: This could be a read error, since a much larger clone is one nucleotide away. This chain uses TRBV13 with TRBJ2-7; D is perhaps TRBD2 (5 bases). CDR3 length equals 13 residues. The germline V gene encodes CDR1 PRHDT and CDR2 FYEKMQ (reference sequence). The CDR3 sequence is CTSSLSGKYEQYF. The CDR3 DNA reads as TGTACCAGCAGCTTATCCGGGAAGTACGAGCAGTACTTC.

This clonotype was recorded at least ten times. The chain couples TRBV4-2 to TRBJ1-1; no definite D call. The CDR3 contains 15 residues. Germline V gene data show CDR1 as LGHNA and CDR2 as YNFKEQ. V lost 0 bases to trimming and J lost 4 bases, with 12 bases between them. The CDR3 bases are TGTGCCAGCAGCCAAGAAGAGGGTTTGGGCACTGAAGCTTTCTTT. Its protein is CASSQEEGLGTEAFF.

Concerning this clonotype: Germline is not matched at one junction end, which may reflect a read error. The rearrangement uses TRBV10-2 and TRBJ2-6; D call uncertain. The germline CDR1 and CDR2 sequences are WSHSY and SAAADI. The CDR3 is 15 amino acids. The CDR3 reads CASMQSQAEANVLTF. The CDR3 nucleotides read TGCGCCAGCATGCAGAGCCAGGCTGAGGCCAATGTCCTGACTTTC.

CDR3 sequence reads: CASTDRRESNEQFF. CDR3 coding DNA: TGTGCCAGCACCGATCGGCGGGAAAGCAATGAGCAGTTCTTC. J is TRBJ2-1 and V is TRBV12-3 or TRBV12-4; D is perhaps TRBD2 (6 bases). The ends were cut back, 7 bases at V and 6 bases at J, with 16 bases in the middle. The length of the CDR3 is 14 residues.

This clonotype was seen at least ten times. The J gene is TRBJ2-7, the V gene TRBV6-5; 7 positions agree with TRBD2. V shed 8 bases and J 4 bases; nucleotides not matched to a gene: 5. The CDR3 contains 12 residues. Germline assignment: CDR1 MNHEY and CDR2 SVGAGI. The CDR3 reads CASGRVKYEQYF. In DNA, the CDR3 is TGTGCCAGCGGGAGGGTTAAGTACGAGCAGTACTTC.

Comments on this clonotype: No conserved phenylalanine or tryptophan is present at the end of the CDR3, so a read error is the likely explanation. V is TRBV13 and J is TRBJ1-1, with a possible D match to TRBD1 (6 bases). Germline V lookup: CDR1 PRHDT, CDR2 FYEKMQ (reference sequence). The length of the CDR3 is 13 residues. The CDR3 sequence: CASSLRGAGEAFC. CDR3 DNA: TGTGCCAGTAGCTTACGGGGGGCTGGTGAAGCTTTCTGT.

Turning to this clonotype: One end of the junction fails to match germline, which may point to a read error. The chain has TRBV30 and TRBJ2-1; D not resolved. This CDR3 is built from 16 residues. The germline V gene has CDR1 GTSNPN and CDR2 SVGIG (reference sequence). The CDR3 nucleotides are TGTGCCTGGGGGGTTCGCCGACTGAGCTCCTGCAATGAGCAGTTCTTC. It is translated as CAWGVRRLSSCNEQFF. The whole variable domain, filled in from reference TRBV30 and TRBJ2-1, reads SQTIHQWPATLVQPVGSPLSLECTVEGTSNPNLYWYRQAAGRGLQLLFYSVGIGQISSEVPQNLSASRPQDRQFILSSKKLLLSDSGFYLCAWGVRRLSSCNEQFFGPGTRLTVL.

Turning to this clonotype: It may be a read error: a sequence one base away is much more abundant. The CDR3 here is CASSPGEGGYAF. The DNA of the CDR3 is TGTGCCAGCAGCCCGGGAGAGGGTGGCTACGCCTTC. The gene calls are TRBV5-4 and TRBJ1-2; no definite D call. This CDR3 contains 12 residues. Per germline, CDR1 SGHNT and CDR2 YYREEE (reference sequence). Together with reference TRBV5-4 and TRBJ1-2, the CDR3 gives the full variable domain: ETGVTQSPTHLIKTRGQQVTLRCSSQSGHNTVSWYQQALGQGPQFIFQYYREEENGRGNFPPRFSGLQFPNYSSELNVNALELDDSALYLCASSPGEGGYAFGSGTRLTVV.

To note about this clonotype: The final CDR3 position lacks the conserved phenylalanine or tryptophan, pointing to a likely read error. This chain joins TRBV6-1 and TRBJ2-5; 10 bases are a match to TRBD2. CDR3 length: 16 amino acids. Per germline, CDR1 MNHNS and CDR2 SASEGT. CDR3 sequence: CGSSPKRLAGDETQYL. The CDR3 DNA reads TGTGGCAGTAGCCCAAAACGGCTAGCGGGAGACGAGACCCAGTACCTC.

The chain couples TRBV28 to TRBJ1-1; no firm D call. Trimming stripped 7 bases from V and 0 bases from J, with 9 bases between. Germline CDR1 is MDHEN and CDR2 is SYDVKM. The CDR3 extends over 13 amino acids. The CDR3 loop reads CASTSRMNTEAFF. The CDR3 DNA sequence: TGTGCCAGCACGAGCCGAATGAACACTGAAGCTTTCTTT.

This clonotype appeared a few times. A single base separates this from a much larger clone, so it may be a read error. V and J are TRBV6-1 and TRBJ1-2; D might be TRBD1 (6 bases). V was pared by 1 base and J by 4 bases, with 7 bases between. CDR3 length: 13 amino acids. The V gene's germline CDR1 is MNHNS and CDR2 SASEGT. CDR3: CASSEVGGYGYTF. CDR3 nucleotide sequence: TGTGCCAGCAGTGAAGTAGGGGGCTATGGCTACACCTTC.

This clonotype was observed a single time. An end of the junction differs from the germline gene, which may be a read error. The gene calls are TRBV11-2 and TRBJ2-7; 7 bases map to TRBD2. Per germline, CDR1 SGHAT and CDR2 FQNNGV. This CDR3 is built from 17 residues. This chain's CDR3 is CASSPDFPREDSYEQCF. The CDR3 DNA reads as TGTGCCAGCAGCCCTGACTTCCCTCGGGAGGACTCCTACGAGCAGTGCTTC.

Notes on this clonotype: This may be a read error: a much more frequent sequence differs by one nucleotide. The chain uses TRBV5-5 and TRBJ2-2; perhaps TRBD1 as D (6 bases). CDR3 length: 15 amino acids. Germline V gene sequence: CDR1 SGHKS, CDR2 YYEKEE (reference sequence). The CDR3 DNA follows: TGTGTCAGCAGGAGTCCGGGACACCGCGACGGGGAGCTGTTTTTT. It translates to CVSRSPGHRDGELFF. The full variable domain, rest sourced from reference TRBV5-5 and TRBJ2-2, is DAGVTQSPTHLIKTRGQQVTLRCSPISGHKSVSWYQQVLGQGPQFIFQYYEKEERGRGNFPDRFSARQFPNYSSELNVNALLLGDSALYLCVSRSPGHRDGELFFGEGSRLTVL.

The genes are TRBV5-1 and TRBJ2-3; the match to TRBD2 covers 9 bases. Germline CDR1 SGHRS, CDR2 YFSETQ. The CDR3 runs 14 residues. The V segment lost 5 bases and the J segment 6 bases; nucleotides outside the gene matches: 7. The CDR3 sequence is CASSHSGRPDTQYF. CDR3 DNA sequence: TGCGCCAGCAGTCACAGCGGGAGGCCTGATACGCAGTATTTT.